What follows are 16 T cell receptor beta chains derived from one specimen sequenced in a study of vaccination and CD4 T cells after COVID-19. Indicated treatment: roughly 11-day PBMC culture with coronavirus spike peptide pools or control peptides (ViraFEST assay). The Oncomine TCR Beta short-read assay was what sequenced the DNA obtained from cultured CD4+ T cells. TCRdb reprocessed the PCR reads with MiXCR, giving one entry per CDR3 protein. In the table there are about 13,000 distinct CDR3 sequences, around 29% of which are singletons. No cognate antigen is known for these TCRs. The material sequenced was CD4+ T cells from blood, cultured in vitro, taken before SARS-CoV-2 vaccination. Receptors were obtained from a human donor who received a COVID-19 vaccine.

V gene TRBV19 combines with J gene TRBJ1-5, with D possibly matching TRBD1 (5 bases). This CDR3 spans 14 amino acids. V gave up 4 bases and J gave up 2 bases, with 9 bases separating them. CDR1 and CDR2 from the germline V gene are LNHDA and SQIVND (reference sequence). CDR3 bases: TGTGCCAGTAGTAAGGGGCAGGGCAATCAGCCCCAGCATTTT. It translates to CASSKGQGNQPQHF.

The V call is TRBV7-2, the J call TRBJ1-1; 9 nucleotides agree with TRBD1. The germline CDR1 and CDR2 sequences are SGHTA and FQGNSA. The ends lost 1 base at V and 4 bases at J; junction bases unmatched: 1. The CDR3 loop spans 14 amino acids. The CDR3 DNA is TGTGCCAGCAGCTTAGGGACAGGGGCCACTGAAGCTTTCTTT. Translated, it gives CASSLGTGATEAFF.

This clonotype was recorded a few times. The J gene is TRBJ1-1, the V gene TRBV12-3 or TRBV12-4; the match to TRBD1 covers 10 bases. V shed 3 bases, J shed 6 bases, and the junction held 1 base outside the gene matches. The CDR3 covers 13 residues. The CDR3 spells CASSFGTGAEAFF. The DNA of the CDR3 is TGTGCCAGCAGTTTTGGGACAGGGGCTGAAGCTTTCTTT.

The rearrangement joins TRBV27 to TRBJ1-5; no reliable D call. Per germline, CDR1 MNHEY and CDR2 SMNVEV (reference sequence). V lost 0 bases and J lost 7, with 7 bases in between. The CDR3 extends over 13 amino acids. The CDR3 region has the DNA TGTGCCAGCAGTTTATCGATTAGGCAGCCCCAGCATTTT. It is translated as CASSLSIRQPQHF.

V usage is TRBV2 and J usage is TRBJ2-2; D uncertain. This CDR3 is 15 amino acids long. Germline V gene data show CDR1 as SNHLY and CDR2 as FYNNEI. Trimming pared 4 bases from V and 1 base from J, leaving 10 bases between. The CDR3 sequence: CASSGGGQNTGELFF. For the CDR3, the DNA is TGTGCCAGCAGTGGCGGCGGCCAGAACACCGGGGAGCTGTTTTTT.

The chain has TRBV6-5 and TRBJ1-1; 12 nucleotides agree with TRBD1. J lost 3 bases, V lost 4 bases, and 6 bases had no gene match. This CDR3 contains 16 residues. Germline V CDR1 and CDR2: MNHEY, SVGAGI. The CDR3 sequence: CASSLGQGAFHTEAFF. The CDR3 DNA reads TGTGCCAGCAGTTTGGGACAGGGGGCATTTCACACTGAAGCTTTCTTT.

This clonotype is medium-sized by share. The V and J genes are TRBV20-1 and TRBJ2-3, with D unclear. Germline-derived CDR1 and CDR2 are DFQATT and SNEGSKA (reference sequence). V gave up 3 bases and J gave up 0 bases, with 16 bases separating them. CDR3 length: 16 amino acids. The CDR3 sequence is CSASLPQQRSTDTQYF. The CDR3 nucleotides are TGCAGTGCTAGTCTCCCTCAGCAGCGTAGCACAGATACGCAGTATTTT.

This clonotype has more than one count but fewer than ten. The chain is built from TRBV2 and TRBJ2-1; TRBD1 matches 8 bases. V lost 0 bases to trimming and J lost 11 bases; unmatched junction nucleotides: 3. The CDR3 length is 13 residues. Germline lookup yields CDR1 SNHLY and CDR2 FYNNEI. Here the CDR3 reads CASSEATGGQQFF. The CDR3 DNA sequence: TGTGCCAGCAGTGAAGCAACAGGGGGGCAGCAGTTCTTC.

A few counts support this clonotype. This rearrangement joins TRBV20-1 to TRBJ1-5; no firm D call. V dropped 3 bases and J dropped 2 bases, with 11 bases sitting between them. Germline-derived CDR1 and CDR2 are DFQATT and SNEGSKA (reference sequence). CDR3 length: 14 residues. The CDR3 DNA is TGCAGTGCTAGGAAGACCCCCGGCAATCAGCCCCAGCATTTT. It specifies CSARKTPGNQPQHF.

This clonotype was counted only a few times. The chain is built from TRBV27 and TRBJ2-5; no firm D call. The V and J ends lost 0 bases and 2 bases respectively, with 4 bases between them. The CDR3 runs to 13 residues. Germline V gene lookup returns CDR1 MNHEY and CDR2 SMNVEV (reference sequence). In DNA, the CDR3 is TGTGCCAGCAGTTTATCACGGCAAGAGACCCAGTACTTC. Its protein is CASSLSRQETQYF.

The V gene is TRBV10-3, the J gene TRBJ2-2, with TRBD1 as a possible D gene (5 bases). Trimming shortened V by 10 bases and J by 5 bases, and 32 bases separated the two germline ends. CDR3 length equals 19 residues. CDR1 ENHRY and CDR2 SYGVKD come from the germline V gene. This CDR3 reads CASRPDHMKTVPRTGELFF. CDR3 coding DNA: TGTGCCAGCCGACCGGACCACATGAAGACAGTACCCCGGACCGGGGAGCTGTTTTTT.

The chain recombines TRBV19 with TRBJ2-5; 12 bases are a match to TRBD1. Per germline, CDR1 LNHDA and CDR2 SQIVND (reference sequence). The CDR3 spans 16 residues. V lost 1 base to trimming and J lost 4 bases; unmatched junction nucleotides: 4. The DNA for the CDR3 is TGTGCCAGTAGTATAGTTGGGACAGGGGGCGGAGAGACCCAGTACTTC. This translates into CASSIVGTGGGETQYF. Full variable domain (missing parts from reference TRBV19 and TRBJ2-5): DGGITQSPKYLFRKEGQNVTLSCEQNLNHDAMYWYRQDPGQGLRLIYYSQIVNDFQKGDIAEGYSVSREKKESFPLTVTSAQKNPTAFYLCASSIVGTGGGETQYFGPGTRLLVL.

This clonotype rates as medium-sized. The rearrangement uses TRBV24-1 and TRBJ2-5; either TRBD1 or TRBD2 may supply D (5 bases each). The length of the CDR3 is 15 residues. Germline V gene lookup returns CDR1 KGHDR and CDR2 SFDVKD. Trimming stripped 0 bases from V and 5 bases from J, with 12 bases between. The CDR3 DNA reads TGTGCCACCAGTGATTTGCAACGGGGCTTGGAGACCCAGTACTTC. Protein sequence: CATSDLQRGLETQYF.

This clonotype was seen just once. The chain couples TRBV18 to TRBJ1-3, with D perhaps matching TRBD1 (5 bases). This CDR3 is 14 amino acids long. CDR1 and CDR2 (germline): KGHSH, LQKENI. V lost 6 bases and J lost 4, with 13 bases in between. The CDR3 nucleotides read TGTGCCAGCTCCCCGGGGGATCAAGGAAACACCATATATTTT. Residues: CASSPGDQGNTIYF.

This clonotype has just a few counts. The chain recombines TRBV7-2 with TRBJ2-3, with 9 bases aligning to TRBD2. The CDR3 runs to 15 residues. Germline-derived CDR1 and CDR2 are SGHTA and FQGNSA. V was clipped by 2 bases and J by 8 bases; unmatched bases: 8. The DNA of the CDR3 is TGTGCCAGCAGCTTACAAGCGGGGGGCCTCAGTACGCAGTATTTT. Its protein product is CASSLQAGGLSTQYF.

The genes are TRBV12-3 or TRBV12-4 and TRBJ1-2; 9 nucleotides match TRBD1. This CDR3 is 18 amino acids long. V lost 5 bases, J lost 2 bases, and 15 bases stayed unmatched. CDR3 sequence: CASSPSRTGVRLNYGYTF. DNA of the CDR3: TGTGCCAGCAGTCCCTCCCGGACAGGGGTTCGACTAAACTATGGCTACACCTTC.